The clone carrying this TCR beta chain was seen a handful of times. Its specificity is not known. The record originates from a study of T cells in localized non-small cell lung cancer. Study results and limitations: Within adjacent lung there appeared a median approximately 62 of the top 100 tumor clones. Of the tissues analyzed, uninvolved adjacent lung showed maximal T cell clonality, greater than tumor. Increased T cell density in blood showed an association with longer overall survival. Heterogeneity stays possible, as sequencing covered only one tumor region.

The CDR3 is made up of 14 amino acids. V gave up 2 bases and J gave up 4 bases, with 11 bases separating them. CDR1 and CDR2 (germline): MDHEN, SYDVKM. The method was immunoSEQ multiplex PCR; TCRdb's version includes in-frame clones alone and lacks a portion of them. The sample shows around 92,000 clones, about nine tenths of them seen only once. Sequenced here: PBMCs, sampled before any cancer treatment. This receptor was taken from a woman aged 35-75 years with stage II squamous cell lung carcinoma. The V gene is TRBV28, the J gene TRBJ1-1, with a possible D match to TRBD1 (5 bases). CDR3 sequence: CASSLGGVSTEAFF. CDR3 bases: TGTGCCAGCAGTTTAGGAGGGGTAAGCACTGAAGCTTTCTTT. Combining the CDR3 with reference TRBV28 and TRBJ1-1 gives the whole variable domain DVKVTQSSRYLVKRTGEKVFLECVQDMDHENMFWYRQDPGLGLRLIYFSYDVKMKEKGDIPEGYSVSREKKERFSLILESASTNQTSMYLCASSLGGVSTEAFFGQGTRLTVV.